This TCR beta chain derives from a study of T cells in tuberculosis. Study information: Within 7 days of starting treatment, or before, PBMC were stored. Regarding the study as a whole: Smaller alpha distances in active tuberculosis partly reflected shorter CDR3-alpha lengths. GEM motif frequencies gave 55% to 75% accuracy; the GMM repertoire gave 80% to 90%.

Worth noting for this clone: Antigen specificity is unknown.

Assay: immunoSEQ multiplex PCR; the TCRdb copy retains only in-frame clones and omits some. In the table there are around 49,000 clones, roughly 96% of which are singletons. The time point: new active TB diagnosis, blood taken before or within 7 days of starting treatment. This receptor was identified in an adult with tuberculosis. The source was PBMCs, collected at tuberculosis diagnosis.

The CDR3: CSVERGPVNEQFF. CDR3 sequence (DNA): TGCAGCGTTGAACGAGGGCCCGTCAATGAGCAGTTCTTC. The chain joins TRBV29-1 to TRBJ2-1, with a possible D match to TRBD2 (5 bases). In germline, CDR1 is SQVTM, CDR2 ANQGSEA. The CDR3 covers 13 residues. V was trimmed by 2 bases and J by 6 bases, leaving 11 bases between them.